Reported below is one T cell receptor (beta chain). This clonotype was seen many times. This clone's antigen is unknown. The record has no base qualities; no much larger clone is one base away. V was cut back by 5 bases and J by 1 base, leaving a gap of 11 bases between them. From a lookup of the germline V gene, CDR1 and CDR2 are SNHLY and FYNNEI. Inclusive of the bounding cysteine and phenylalanine, the CDR3 is 14 residues long. The kept DNA is CDR3 alone, 42 bases in frame from the first base. The data were taken from a study of Graves' ophthalmopathy and Graves' hyperthyroidism (dated by TCRdb to 2016 to 2019). As for the study more broadly: Peripheral blood samples were taken at the time of initial diagnosis, before any treatment was given. To tell Graves' ophthalmopathy apart from Graves' hyperthyroidism, and to predict which patients would progress to ophthalmopathy, the study relied on TCR beta repertoire signatures. In total, some 140 blood samples were TCR-sequenced: 40 to 45 ophthalmopathy, approximately 75 hyperthyroidism and some 17 hyperthyroidism-to-ophthalmopathy patients. To explore V-J signatures that separate ophthalmopathy from hyperthyroidism, a discovery set of fewer than 110 patients was enrolled, consisting of about 43 with ophthalmopathy and around 60 with stable hyperthyroidism. An independent validation cohort was composed of some 19 hyperthyroidism patients and around 16 patients who later progressed from hyperthyroidism to ophthalmopathy. In more than five hyperthyroidism patients, the T-cell repertoires found in thyroid tissue were compared with those found in blood. Once sampling was done, hyperthyroidism patients were given methimazole at a starting dose of 30 mg daily, while ophthalmopathy patients were given high-dose intravenous methylprednisolone. The 95 to 100 discovery patients were randomly split 7:3 into training and test sets.

TCR beta CDR3 regions were amplified from RNA transcripts for repertoire sequencing. HTBI primers and the Qiagen OneStep RT-PCR kit were used in a first-round RT-PCR, which was followed by a second-round multiplex PCR, size selection and purification. The libraries underwent paired-end sequencing with 100 bp reads on an Illumina HiSeq2000. Regarding the original processing steps: SOAPnuke was used to process the reads, throwing out any read that had adapters, had uncalled bases, had a mean Phred below 15, or lacked an exact constant-primer or identifier match. COPE v1.2.5 was used to merge high-quality paired reads. Clonotypes were defined as unique nucleotide sequences and were aligned to IMGT TRB V, D and J references using MiTCR v1.1. Only V-J combinations with frequency above 0.0001 were analysed, covering 99% to 99.2% of repertoires. A TCR clonal expansion and chaos score per V-J combination was defined as the ratio of F50 clonal expansion to chaos observed in the TCRdist matrix. Welch's t-statistics and random forest were used to reduce the features to 10 to 15 V-J combinations, which were then used as input to a naive Bayes classifier. The similarity between thyroid and blood repertoires was quantified using the Morisita-Horn index. Clones were called with MiXCR by TCRdb after fastp trimmed the public reads at Q25, and only in-frame beta chains were retained. Rows merge per CDR3 protein into single entries with the most common DNA and genes. The V and J calls reflect TCRdb's pipeline rather than the authors' work. Recorded for this sample are hundreds of thousands of distinct CDR3 sequences; approximately 21% of them occurred a single time. Of the sample, around 3% is held by the ten largest clones.

Stable hyperthyroidism was defined as no progression to ophthalmopathy within 18 months of follow-up. Hyperthyroidism patients were newly diagnosed, with disease duration under 2 months, and aged 18 to 65 years. Patients with other autoimmune diseases, uncontrolled infections, pregnancy or lactation were excluded from the study. Diagnosis relied on clinical symptoms, serum thyroxine, TRAb, thyroid ultrasound and orbital computed tomography. Using Ficoll-Paque density gradient centrifugation, PBMCs were isolated from less than 13 ml of fresh peripheral blood. Total RNA was extracted using Trizol reagent, and RNA quality was checked on an Agilent 2100 Bioanalyzer. Here is what the overall study found, with its caveats: Most expanded thyroid clonotypes with a frequency above 0.001 also appeared in blood, which suggests that blood repertoires may reflect the immune response in the thyroid. In cross-validation, the 13-signature model distinguished ophthalmopathy from stable hyperthyroidism with approximately 88% sensitivity and roughly 81% specificity, and in the test set the corresponding values were approximately 80% and 75%. No statistical method was used to set the sample size in advance, and the investigators knew which group each participant was assigned to. In validation, the model predicted ophthalmopathy progression with 70.59% sensitivity and approximately 78% specificity; some 13 predicted patients were CT-confirmed with GO in a median of 6.5 months.

Sequenced sample: peripheral blood. The sequence was obtained from a woman aged 18-35 years with stable Graves' hyperthyroidism. Donor details come from another sample of the same person, matched by shared clones. The V gene is TRBV2 and the J gene is TRBJ2-5; D gene: possibly TRBD1, on 5 matching bases. The CDR3 amino acid sequence is: CASSIQESQETQYF. The bases are TGTGCCAGCAGTATACAGGAAAGCCAAGAGACCCAGTACTTC. The entire variable domain, with the stretches around the CDR3 drawn from the reference TRBV2 and TRBJ2-5 proteins, is EPEVTQTPSHQVTQMGQEVILRCVPISNHLYFYWYRQILGQKVEFLVSFYNNEISEKSEIFDDQFSVERPDGSNFTLKIRSTKLEDSAMYFCASSIQESQETQYFGPGTRLLVL.